One sample yielded the 23 T cell receptor beta chains listed below, sequenced in a study of OX40 agonist ivuxolimab in advanced cancers. Sequenced by immunoSEQ multiplex PCR; TCRdb stores in-frame clones only, minus some. The table has fewer than 80,000 clones, about 88% seen once. Here the sequenced sample was CD4+ or CD8+ T cells sorted from blood, taken in a trial of the OX40 agonist ivuxolimab. Receptors were obtained from an adult with an advanced solid tumor such as melanoma, head and neck, liver or kidney cancer.

The CDR3 loop reads CASSQDYGKALDYGYTF. CDR3 DNA: TGCGCCAGCAGCCAAGATTACGGAAAGGCGTTAGACTATGGCTACACCTTC. J is TRBJ1-2 and V is TRBV4-1; no clear D gene. The V and J ends lost 0 bases and 3 bases respectively, with 17 bases between them. Germline loops: CDR1 MGHRA, CDR2 YSYEKL. The CDR3 covers 17 residues.

The gene calls are TRBV7-2 and TRBJ1-5, with D tentatively TRBD1 (6 bases). The CDR3 is 15 amino acids. Trimming took 1 base from V and 4 from J, leaving 11 bases between them. Germline CDR1 reads SGHTA; CDR2 reads FQGNSA. DNA of the CDR3: TGTGCCAGCAGCTTAGACGGGGGCAGGAATCAGCCCCAGCATTTT. It specifies CASSLDGGRNQPQHF.

This chain connects TRBV14 to TRBJ1-4; TRBD1 might be the D (5 bases). This CDR3 contains 15 residues. V lost 2 bases to trimming and J lost 8 bases, with 15 bases between them. Germline CDR1 and CDR2: SGHDN and FVKESK. This CDR3 is CASSQSRQHSEKLFF. CDR3 in DNA: TGTGCCAGCAGCCAATCAAGACAGCACAGCGAAAAACTGTTTTTT.

This chain joins TRBV27 and TRBJ2-1, with 9 bases aligning to TRBD1. V trimming: 3 bases; J trimming: 9 bases; junction bases outside the gene matches: 24. Germline V gene lookup returns CDR1 MNHEY and CDR2 SMNVEV (reference sequence). The CDR3 length is 20 residues. The CDR3 sequence is CASSLSLIPQAGTGTLEQFF. The CDR3 DNA reads TGTGCCAGCAGTTTGTCACTCATTCCGCAGGCCGGGACAGGGACTCTTGAGCAGTTCTTC.

V is TRBV6-5 and J is TRBJ1-6, with D possibly TRBD1 on 5 matching bases. This CDR3 is 15 amino acids long. In germline, CDR1 is MNHEY, CDR2 SVGAGI. Trimming shortened V by 6 bases and J by 2 bases, and 11 bases separated the two germline ends. The CDR3 sequence: CASRPRAAYNSPLHF. The CDR3 nucleotides read TGTGCCAGCAGACCCAGGGCCGCCTATAATTCACCCCTCCACTTT.

The chain uses TRBV5-4 and TRBJ2-3; 11 bases fit TRBD2. Per germline, CDR1 SGHNT and CDR2 YYREEE (reference sequence). The CDR3 has 15 residues. After removal of 4 bases from V and 3 bases from J, the junction contained 4 bases not matched to a gene. In nucleotides, the CDR3 is TGTGCCAGCAGCGTGCCTAGCGGGGGGACAGATACGCAGTATTTT. This translates into CASSVPSGGTDTQYF.

The genes are TRBV18 and TRBJ1-5; 7 nucleotides match TRBD1. The CDR3 is 16 amino acids. V lost 4 bases, J lost 3 bases, and 9 bases stayed unmatched. CDR1 and CDR2 (germline): KGHSH, LQKENI. CDR3 in DNA: TGTGCCAGCTCACGTGGGGGCAGGGGGTACAATCAGCCCCAGCATTTT. It yields the protein CASSRGGRGYNQPQHF.

The rearrangement joins TRBV19 to TRBJ1-2; D gene uncertain. This CDR3 is built from 13 residues. With 5 bases removed from V and 1 base from J, the gap between germline ends came to 8 bases. The germline V gene has CDR1 LNHDA and CDR2 SQIVND (reference sequence). The CDR3 coding sequence is TGTGCCAGTAGTCCCGATTATAACTATGGCTACACCTTC. It codes for CASSPDYNYGYTF.

This chain joins TRBV7-7 and TRBJ2-3; 7 bases fit TRBD1. Germline V gives CDR1 SSHAT, CDR2 FNYEAQ (reference sequence). The CDR3 contains 15 residues. Unmatched junction bases numbered 9, after V lost 1 base and J lost 8 bases. In DNA, the CDR3 is TGTGCCAGCAGCTTAGATCCCACAGGGGCATCTACGCAGTATTTT. It codes for CASSLDPTGASTQYF.

The chain recombines TRBV18 with TRBJ2-5; D is perhaps TRBD2 (6 bases). V shed 3 bases and J shed 5 bases, with 10 bases lying between them. The germline V gene encodes CDR1 KGHSH and CDR2 LQKENI. This CDR3 comprises 13 residues. This chain's CDR3 is CASSPSGGETQYF. The CDR3 nucleotides are TGTGCCAGCTCACCCTCTGGGGGGGAGACCCAGTACTTC. The whole variable domain, remainder taken from reference TRBV18 and TRBJ2-5, is NAGVMQNPRHLVRRRGQEARLRCSPMKGHSHVYWYRQLPEEGLKFMVYLQKENIIDESGMPKERFSAEFPKEGPSILRIQQVVRGDSAAYFCASSPSGGETQYFGPGTRLLVL.

The chain is built from TRBV6-6 and TRBJ1-6; perhaps TRBD1 as D (5 bases). Germline V lookup: CDR1 MNHNY, CDR2 SVGAGI (reference sequence). Trimming shortened V by 2 bases and J by 6 bases, and 8 bases separated the two germline ends. This CDR3 is 14 amino acids long. The CDR3 region is CASSYGGFNSPLHF. For the CDR3, the DNA is TGTGCCAGCAGTTACGGGGGGTTTAATTCACCCCTCCACTTT.

V usage is TRBV15 and J usage is TRBJ2-7; D gene ambiguous. The CDR3 consists of 13 residues. V was shortened by 0 bases and J by 1 base, with 4 bases between the two germline ends. From germline, CDR1 is LNHNV and CDR2 YYDKDF (reference sequence). DNA for the CDR3: TGTGCCACCAGCAGAGAAGGGTCCTACGAGCAGTACTTC. Translated: CATSREGSYEQYF.

This clone has only one observation. V usage is TRBV27 and J usage is TRBJ1-6; TRBD1 matches 8 bases. Germline trimming cut 5 bases from V and 5 bases from J; bases unmatched to any gene: 5. The CDR3 consists of 15 residues. Germline values: CDR1 MNHEY, CDR2 SMNVEV (reference sequence). CDR3 residues: CASSPGQGNNSPLHF. As DNA, the CDR3 is TGTGCCAGCAGTCCCGGACAGGGAAATAATTCACCCCTCCACTTT.

V usage is TRBV30 and J usage is TRBJ2-7; D is unclear. CDR1 and CDR2 (germline): GTSNPN, SVGIG (reference sequence). Trimming stripped 0 bases from V and 5 bases from J, with 17 bases between. The CDR3 covers 15 residues. CDR3 DNA sequence: TGTGCCTGGAGTGTCGGGTCGGGTAGGGTCAACGAGCAGTACTTC. It yields the protein CAWSVGSGRVNEQYF.

The gene calls are TRBV5-1 and TRBJ2-2; a possible D gene is TRBD2 (6 bases). The CDR3 extends over 15 amino acids. Trimming took 0 bases from V and 7 from J, leaving 13 bases between them. The germline CDR1 and CDR2 sequences are SGHRS and YFSETQ. In nucleotides, the CDR3 is TGCGCCAGCAGCTTGGAATCTAGCGCGGGCGGGGAGCTGTTTTTT. As protein: CASSLESSAGGELFF.

Comment on this clone: The junction does not match germline at one end; this may be a read error. The chain joins TRBV7-8 to TRBJ2-7, with 8 nucleotides matching TRBD1. This CDR3 region has 12 residues. The germline gives CDR1 SGHVS, CDR2 FQNEAQ. DNA of the CDR3: TGTGCCAGCAGCTTAGGCAGCCAGGGGGCGCGTTTC. It is translated as CASSLGSQGARF.

This chain links TRBV5-1 with TRBJ1-2, with D perhaps TRBD1 (5 bases). Germline CDR1 SGHRS, CDR2 YFSETQ. This CDR3 region has 14 residues. Between the trimmed V and J ends, which lost 4 bases and 2 bases, there was a span of 12 bases. CDR3 DNA sequence: TGCGCCAGCAGCCCAAACAGGAACAACTATGGCTACACCTTC. Translating gives CASSPNRNNYGYTF.

This chain joins TRBV7-2 and TRBJ1-1; 8 positions match TRBD1. Germline V gene data show CDR1 as SGHTA and CDR2 as FQGNSA. The J segment lost 6 bases and the V segment lost 5 bases, leaving 11 bases of the junction unmatched. This CDR3 contains 15 residues. The CDR3 nucleotides read TGTGCCAGCAGCCCTGGGGGACCAGGGGGCCCTGAAGCTTTCTTT. Encoded protein: CASSPGGPGGPEAFF.

The genes are TRBV18 and TRBJ2-7, with 7 bases that match TRBD1. The CDR3 is made up of 15 amino acids. Germline V gene lookup returns CDR1 KGHSH and CDR2 LQKENI. V lost 0 bases to trimming and J lost 5 bases; unmatched junction nucleotides: 7. The CDR3 protein is CASSPPGVGGDEQYF. CDR3 coding DNA: TGTGCCAGCTCACCACCGGGTGTAGGGGGCGACGAGCAGTACTTC.

A word on this clone: Additional DNA sequences in this sample encode the identical CDR3. The rearrangement uses TRBV6-1 and TRBJ1-2; 7 positions match TRBD1. Trimming cost V 6 bases and J 2 bases; bases outside gene matches: 3. The CDR3 spans 13 residues. Germline V gives CDR1 MNHNS, CDR2 SASEGT. The CDR3 loop reads CASSPTGNYGYTF. CDR3 in DNA: TGTGCCAGCAGCCCGACAGGGAACTATGGCTACACCTTC.

This chain links TRBV5-1 with TRBJ2-3; 8 bases fit TRBD2. V was pared by 4 bases and J by 1 base, with 5 bases of the junction left unmatched. The germline CDR1 and CDR2 sequences are SGHRS and YFSETQ. The CDR3 totals 15 residues. DNA for the CDR3: TGCGCCAGCAGCCGGTTGACTAGCGGCACAGATACGCAGTATTTT. Translation: CASSRLTSGTDTQYF.

The chain has TRBV18 and TRBJ2-1; 8 nucleotides align to TRBD1. Germline trimming cut 3 bases from V and 7 bases from J; bases unmatched to any gene: 5. This CDR3 is 14 amino acids long. CDR1 KGHSH and CDR2 LQKENI come from the germline V gene. CDR3 in amino acids: CASSPRQGMNEQFF. CDR3 nucleotide sequence: TGTGCCAGCTCACCCCGACAGGGGATGAATGAGCAGTTCTTC.

The V call is TRBV6-5, the J call TRBJ2-3, with D possibly being TRBD1 (5 bases). From germline, CDR1 is MNHEY and CDR2 SVGAGI. The length of the CDR3 is 15 residues. Trimming took 0 bases from V and 0 from J, leaving 7 bases between them. This CDR3 is CASSYSDTSTDTQYF. The CDR3 bases are TGTGCCAGCAGTTACTCGGACACTAGCACAGATACGCAGTATTTT.